A single sample is the source of the 4 T cell receptor beta chains below, sequenced in a study of blood T cell repertoires in COVID-19. Measured with immunoSEQ multiplex PCR; TCRdb has only the in-frame clones, and not every one. The repertoire holds under 400,000 clones, with about 87% as singletons. The sample comprised peripheral blood. These receptors came from a young woman with COVID-19, enrolled during active disease.

The J gene is TRBJ1-6, the V gene TRBV27, with D possibly being TRBD1 (6 bases). Germline CDR1 and CDR2: MNHEY and SMNVEV (reference sequence). CDR3 length equals 16 residues. Trimming took off 4 bases at V and 6 bases at J, with 16 bases between the two ends. CDR3 bases: TGTGCCAGCAGTTCCAACCCGGGGGGGCGTAATTCACCCCTCCACTTT. Translated, it gives CASSSNPGGRNSPLHF.

This chain joins TRBV6-4 and TRBJ2-3; D ambiguous. Germline CDR1 reads MRHNA; CDR2 reads SNTAGT. This CDR3 contains 13 residues. Trimming cost V 3 bases and J 0 bases, with 4 bases left between them. The CDR3 DNA is TGTGCCAGCAGTGATCAGAGCACAGATACGCAGTATTTT. It encodes CASSDQSTDTQYF.

The chain has TRBV6-5 and TRBJ2-2; D possibly corresponds to TRBD1 (6 bases). The V gene lost 7 bases and the J gene lost 1 base, with 10 bases spanning the gap. CDR3 size: 14 residues. Per the germline V gene, CDR1 is MNHEY and CDR2 is SVGAGI. In DNA form, the CDR3 reads TGTGCCAGCACTTCGACAGGGAACACCGGGGAGCTGTTTTTT. Translation gives CASTSTGNTGELFF.

This clone was detected a few times. The rearrangement links TRBV12-3 or TRBV12-4 to TRBJ2-3, with D uncertain. The V gene lost 7 bases and the J gene lost 8 bases, with 10 bases spanning the gap. This CDR3 contains 11 residues. The CDR3 DNA follows: TGTGCCAGCAACGTCCGAGGTACGCAGTATTTT. It translates to CASNVRGTQYF.